These 23 T cell receptor beta chains came from one sample sequenced in a study of CD8 T cells in Susac syndrome. When the RNA was reverse transcribed, random hexamers were used with an input of about 0.5 to 1 ug. TCRdb passed the immunoSEQ multiplex PCR reads through MiXCR, listing each CDR3 protein once. The table lists 140,000 to 150,000 distinct CDR3 sequences, 90% to 96% of them singletons. Source material: CD4+ T cells from PBMCs. These receptors originate from a human donor with Susac syndrome.

The chain recombines TRBV18 with TRBJ2-5, with 10 bases that match TRBD2. This CDR3 is 16 amino acids long. The V and J ends lost 6 bases and 4 bases, in that order; junction bases with no gene match: 11. The V gene's germline CDR1 is KGHSH and CDR2 LQKENI. DNA of the CDR3: TGTGCCAGCTCCTCTCGGACTAGCGGAAGGGGAGAGACCCAGTACTTC. It specifies CASSSRTSGRGETQYF.

V usage is TRBV25-1 and J usage is TRBJ2-4, with TRBD2 matching over 7 bases. The V gene's germline CDR1 is MGHDK and CDR2 SYGVNS. CDR3 length equals 13 residues. The trim removed 1 base at V and 12 bases at J, leaving 6 bases unmatched. In DNA, the CDR3 is TGTGCCAGCAGTGAATGGGGGGGACTCGGTCAGTACTTC. This sequence encodes CASSEWGGLGQYF. Supplemented by reference TRBV25-1 and TRBJ2-4, the full variable domain reads EADIYQTPRYLVIGTGKKITLECSQTMGHDKMYWYQQDPGMELHLIHYSYGVNSTEKGDLSSESTVSRIRTEHFPLTLESARPSHTSQYLCASSEWGGLGQYFGAGTRLSVL.

This rearrangement joins TRBV3-1 to TRBJ2-2, with D unclear. Trimming removed 3 bases at V and 7 bases at J, with 6 bases between. The CDR3 covers 12 residues. Looked up from germline, CDR1 is LGHDT and CDR2 is YNNKEL (reference sequence). The chain's CDR3 is CASSQSVGELFF. The CDR3, as DNA: TGTGCCAGCAGCCAGTCGGTCGGGGAGCTGTTTTTT.

The rearrangement uses TRBV29-1 and TRBJ1-1; 8 positions match TRBD1. Germline lookup yields CDR1 SQVTM and CDR2 ANQGSEA. The length of the CDR3 is 14 residues. V shed 7 bases, J shed 0 bases, and the junction held 7 bases outside the gene matches. The CDR3 loop reads CSGLPGQVNTEAFF. The CDR3 DNA follows: TGCAGCGGGTTACCGGGACAGGTGAACACTGAAGCTTTCTTT.

V gene TRBV12-3 or TRBV12-4 combines with J gene TRBJ1-1; TRBD1 aligns across 8 bases. After removal of 2 bases from V and 6 bases from J, the junction contained 5 bases not matched to a gene. This CDR3 is 14 amino acids long. CDR3 coding DNA: TGTGCCAGCAGTTTAACAGGGGGGTGGGCTGAAGCTTTCTTT. Its protein product is CASSLTGGWAEAFF.

This rearrangement joins TRBV6-1 to TRBJ2-1; D possibly corresponds to TRBD1 (5 bases). Germline V gene lookup returns CDR1 MNHNS and CDR2 SASEGT. The CDR3 sequence is 14 residues long. Between the trimmed V and J ends, which lost 3 bases and 2 bases, there was a span of 8 bases. CDR3 coding DNA: TGTGCCAGCAGTGAGGCCAGGGCCTACAATGAGCAGTTCTTC. Its protein product is CASSEARAYNEQFF.

The chain links TRBV28 to TRBJ2-2; 10 bases are a match to TRBD2. The germline gives CDR1 MDHEN, CDR2 SYDVKM. This CDR3 is 18 amino acids long. The V gene end was trimmed by 2 bases and the J gene end by 2 bases; junction bases not matched to a gene: 8. CDR3 amino acids: CASSLPLKLAGNTGELFF. Written as DNA, the CDR3 is TGTGCCAGCAGTTTACCCCTGAAACTAGCGGGAAACACCGGGGAGCTGTTTTTT.

This sequence joins TRBV15 and TRBJ2-2, with 8 positions matching TRBD1. Germline CDR1 and CDR2: LNHNV and YYDKDF (reference sequence). After removal of 0 bases from V and 7 bases from J, the junction contained 7 bases not matched to a gene. There are 16 residues in the CDR3. The CDR3 DNA reads TGTGCCACCAGCAGAGAGTTTACAGGGGGGTACGGGGAGCTGTTTTTT. Protein: CATSREFTGGYGELFF.

The rearrangement joins TRBV4-1 to TRBJ1-3; no clear D gene. The ends were cut back, 0 bases at V and 0 bases at J, with 9 bases in the middle. Looked up from germline, CDR1 is MGHRA and CDR2 is YSYEKL. This CDR3 comprises 16 residues. The DNA for the CDR3 is TGCGCCAGCAGCCAAGATAGGCGTTCCTCTGGAAACACCATATATTTT. Its translation: CASSQDRRSSGNTIYF.

The chain is built from TRBV12-3 or TRBV12-4 and TRBJ2-1; no clear D. The CDR3 has 11 amino acids. The germline V and J ends were trimmed by 2 bases and 9 bases, with 5 bases remaining between them. CDR3 region: CASSLIGEQFF. The CDR3 DNA is TGTGCCAGCAGTTTAATCGGTGAGCAGTTCTTC.

V gene TRBV4-1 combines with J gene TRBJ2-3, with D unresolved. Germline assignment: CDR1 MGHRA and CDR2 YSYEKL. This CDR3 has 14 amino acids. V lost 0 bases to trimming and J lost 2 bases, with 6 bases between them. The CDR3 sequence is CASSQEHLTDTQYF. The CDR3, as DNA: TGCGCCAGCAGCCAAGAGCACCTCACAGATACGCAGTATTTT.

This chain's CDR3 is CASSLMGGSTEAFF. The CDR3 nucleotides read TGTGCCAGCAGCTTGATGGGAGGTAGCACTGAAGCTTTCTTT. The V call is TRBV5-4, the J call TRBJ1-1; no clear D. This CDR3 contains 14 residues. Trimming stripped 1 base from V and 4 bases from J, with 11 bases between. Germline values: CDR1 SGHNT, CDR2 YYREEE (reference sequence).

The gene calls are TRBV20-1 and TRBJ2-7; 9 nucleotides match TRBD1. The J segment lost 0 bases and the V segment lost 6 bases, leaving 6 bases of the junction unmatched. The CDR3 loop spans 14 amino acids. Germline CDR1 reads DFQATT; CDR2 reads SNEGSKA (reference sequence). CDR3 region: CSAEDRGSSYEQYF. CDR3 DNA sequence: TGCAGTGCGGAGGACAGGGGAAGCTCCTACGAGCAGTACTTC.

This clonotype has only one observation. This chain uses TRBV10-3 with TRBJ2-7; 8 positions agree with TRBD1. The CDR3 is 13 residues long. Losses at the gene ends were 4 bases for V and 5 bases for J; bases not matched to a gene: 4. Per germline, CDR1 ENHRY and CDR2 SYGVKD. CDR3 nucleotides: TGTGCCATCAGTGGCGACAGGGGCCACGAGCAGTACTTC. It is translated as CAISGDRGHEQYF.

The CDR3 here is CASRYSTGGGYGYTF. The CDR3 DNA follows: TGTGCCAGTCGATACAGTACTGGGGGTGGCTATGGCTACACCTTC. The J gene is TRBJ1-2, the V gene TRBV2; perhaps TRBD1 as D (5 bases). The V end lost 9 bases, the J end lost 4 bases, and 21 bases lay between the germline ends. Germline loops: CDR1 SNHLY, CDR2 FYNNEI. The CDR3 consists of 15 residues.

This clonotype occurred once. The rearrangement links TRBV4-1 to TRBJ2-1; D is undetermined. Trimming took off 1 base at V and 0 bases at J, with 10 bases between the two ends. Germline lookup yields CDR1 MGHRA and CDR2 YSYEKL. The CDR3 loop spans 16 amino acids. The CDR3 region is CASSQGLTLSYNEQFF. CDR3 in DNA: TGCGCCAGCAGCCAAGGTCTAACCCTCTCCTACAATGAGCAGTTCTTC.

J is TRBJ2-1 and V is TRBV5-4; D not resolved. V lost 0 bases, J lost 5 bases, and 3 bases lay in between. CDR3 length equals 12 residues. The V gene's germline CDR1 is SGHNT and CDR2 YYREEE (reference sequence). Here the CDR3 reads CASSLDHNEQFF. In nucleotides, the CDR3 is TGTGCCAGCAGCTTGGACCACAATGAGCAGTTCTTC.

This rearrangement joins TRBV28 to TRBJ2-3; 10 bases line up with TRBD2. From germline, CDR1 is MDHEN and CDR2 SYDVKM. The junction had 4 bases not matched to a gene; V was cut back by 4 bases and J by 0 bases. The CDR3 extends over 16 amino acids. The CDR3 protein is CASSSQTSGSTDTQYF. For the CDR3, the DNA is TGTGCCAGCAGTTCCCAGACTAGCGGGAGCACAGATACGCAGTATTTT.

The chain combines TRBV9 with TRBJ2-7; 9 bases map to TRBD1. Germline loops: CDR1 SGDLS, CDR2 YYNGEE. With 4 bases clipped from V and 1 base from J, the junction kept 3 bases outside the gene matches. The CDR3 consists of 14 residues. The CDR3 nucleotides read TGTGCCAGCAGCCGGACAGGGGCTTCCTACGAGCAGTACTTC. Translating gives CASSRTGASYEQYF.

J is TRBJ2-3 and V is TRBV20-1; 12 bases map to TRBD2. The J segment lost 6 bases and the V segment lost 1 base, leaving 8 bases of the junction unmatched. Germline CDR1 DFQATT, CDR2 SNEGSKA (reference sequence). The CDR3 runs 16 residues. For the CDR3, the DNA is TGCAGTGCTAGAGCGCTAGCGGGAGGGCCTCCTGATACGCAGTATTTT. Its translation: CSARALAGGPPDTQYF.

The chain is built from TRBV20-1 and TRBJ1-6; D uncertain. CDR1 and CDR2 from the germline V gene are DFQATT and SNEGSKA (reference sequence). Trimming stripped 5 bases from V and 7 bases from J, with 15 bases between. The CDR3 spans 14 residues. The CDR3 DNA follows: TGCAGTGCTGGGCTAGGGCAGCTCAATTCACCCCTCCACTTT. Translating it yields CSAGLGQLNSPLHF.

Only one count was recorded for this clonotype. The chain uses TRBV5-1 and TRBJ2-4; TRBD2 matches 8 bases. The J segment lost 16 bases and the V segment lost 1 base, leaving 13 bases of the junction unmatched. CDR3 size: 14 residues. The germline V gene encodes CDR1 SGHRS and CDR2 YFSETQ. The CDR3 DNA follows: TGCGCCAGCAGCTTGTCGGGAGGGACTCCTTCCCTATACTTC. Encoded protein: CASSLSGGTPSLYF.

The chain uses TRBV11-3 and TRBJ2-3, with D perhaps TRBD2 (5 bases). Deletions cut 5 bases from V and 4 bases from J, with 13 bases between. The CDR3 runs 14 residues. In germline, CDR1 is SGHNT, CDR2 YENEEA. CDR3 sequence (DNA): TGTGCCAGCAGCCTTGCCGAGGGTGCAGATACGCAGTATTTT. This gives the protein CASSLAEGADTQYF. The full variable domain, completed using reference TRBV11-3 and TRBJ2-3, is EAGVVQSPRYKIIEKKQPVAFWCNPISGHNTLYWYLQNLGQGPELLIRYENEEAVDDSQLPKDRFSAERLKGVDSTLKIQPAELGDSAVYLCASSLAEGADTQYFGPGTRLTVL.